The 18 T cell receptor beta chains presented below share a single source sample, sequenced in a study of vaccination effects on CD4 cells after COVID-19. The ViraFEST assay expanded antigen-specific CD4+ T cells with viral peptide pools before sequencing. Culturing for more than eight days preceded CD4+ T cell isolation. All participants had two doses of either the BNT162b2 or mRNA-1273 vaccine. Profiling relied on immunoSEQ multiplex PCR, and the TCRdb table lists in-frame clones only, not all of them. The sample carries 25,000 to 30,000 clones, about 74% recorded once. The antigens for these receptors are not known. The input for sequencing was CD4+ T cells from PBMCs cultured with HCoV-OC43 spike peptides, taken after COVID-19 vaccination. The subset here: HCoV-OC43 spike overlapping peptide pool stimulation. The receptors stem from a human donor who received a COVID-19 vaccine.

This chain connects TRBV7-8 to TRBJ2-3; TRBD2 matches at 13 bases. The J segment lost 5 bases and the V segment lost 5 bases, leaving 7 bases of the junction unmatched. Germline CDR1 reads SGHVS; CDR2 reads FQNEAQ. The CDR3 runs to 16 residues. The CDR3: CASSEFGTSGVDTQYF. CDR3 coding DNA: TGTGCCAGCAGCGAATTCGGGACTAGCGGGGTAGATACGCAGTATTTT.

The J gene is TRBJ2-1, the V gene TRBV7-2; D might be TRBD2 (7 bases). CDR1 is SGHTA and CDR2 is FQGNSA in the germline V gene. V was pared by 4 bases and J by 11 bases, with 12 bases between. The CDR3 runs to 12 residues. Here the CDR3 DNA reads TGTGCCAGCAGCTCTAGGGGGGGTCAGCAGTTCTTC. Its protein is CASSSRGGQQFF.

The chain employs TRBV6-2 or TRBV6-3 and TRBJ2-3, with D uncertain. Trimming pared 6 bases from V and 2 bases from J, leaving 15 bases between. Germline assignment: CDR1 MNHEY and CDR2 SVGEGT. The CDR3 covers 15 residues. CDR3 sequence: CASSDGVWVTDTQYF. Here the CDR3 DNA reads TGTGCCAGCAGCGATGGGGTGTGGGTCACAGATACGCAGTATTTT.

This clone came up a few times. The chain combines TRBV18 with TRBJ1-1, with D hard to call. The CDR3 extends over 13 amino acids. Germline assignment: CDR1 KGHSH and CDR2 LQKENI. V was cut by 2 bases and J by 2 bases, with 6 bases left in between. The CDR3, as DNA: TGTGCCAGCTCACCAAACATTAACACTGAAGCTTTCTTT. Translated, it gives CASSPNINTEAFF.

This rearrangement joins TRBV7-9 to TRBJ1-1; D perhaps matches TRBD1 (5 bases). V was shortened by 3 bases and J by 5 bases, with 10 bases between the two germline ends. Germline lookup yields CDR1 SEHNR and CDR2 FQNEAQ (reference sequence). The CDR3 length is 13 residues. Here the CDR3 reads CASSFGGRTEAFF. CDR3 nucleotide sequence: TGTGCCAGCAGCTTCGGGGGGAGGACTGAAGCTTTCTTT.

This clone was counted a single time. This sequence joins TRBV20-1 and TRBJ1-5; 7 bases fit TRBD1. CDR1 and CDR2 (germline): DFQATT, SNEGSKA (reference sequence). This CDR3 comprises 15 residues. With V trimmed by 3 bases and J by 4 bases, 9 bases remained unmatched. DNA of the CDR3: TGCAGTGCTAGTAACCGGGACAGAAGAAATCAGCCCCAGCATTTT. Translation gives CSASNRDRRNQPQHF.

This clone was seen a handful of times. The V gene is TRBV5-1, the J gene TRBJ1-1; 7 positions agree with TRBD1. Germline V CDR1 and CDR2: SGHRS, YFSETQ. The CDR3 has 16 residues. The ends lost 4 bases at V and 2 bases at J; junction bases unmatched: 11. The CDR3 loop reads CASSQPTGSLNTEAFF. The CDR3 region has the DNA TGCGCCAGCAGCCAACCGACAGGGTCTCTTAACACTGAAGCTTTCTTT. The full variable domain, rest sourced from reference TRBV5-1 and TRBJ1-1, is KAGVTQTPRYLIKTRGQQVTLSCSPISGHRSVSWYQQTPGQGLQFLFEYFSETQRNKGNFPGRFSGRQFSNSRSEMNVSTLELGDSALYLCASSQPTGSLNTEAFFGQGTRLTVV.

This sequence joins TRBV13 and TRBJ2-7; D ambiguous. Germline CDR1 and CDR2: PRHDT and FYEKMQ (reference sequence). The germline V and J ends were trimmed by 5 bases and 0 bases, with 8 bases remaining between them. The CDR3 covers 13 residues. CDR3 nucleotides: TGTGCCAGCAGCCCAGCCTTCTCCTACGAGCAGTACTTC. This translates into CASSPAFSYEQYF.

This clone appeared a few times. The chain combines TRBV7-9 with TRBJ1-1; weak D call: TRBD1 (5 bases). The V gene's germline CDR1 is SEHNR and CDR2 FQNEAQ (reference sequence). This CDR3 contains 15 residues. V was shortened by 5 bases and J by 8 bases, with 21 bases between the two germline ends. CDR3 nucleotides: TGTGCCAGCAGCCCCTATGCGCAGGGAGGTCTAGAAGCTTTCTTT. As protein: CASSPYAQGGLEAFF.

The sample holds a few counts of this clone. V is TRBV19 and J is TRBJ1-2; tentatively, D is TRBD1 (5 bases). This CDR3 region has 13 residues. Per germline, CDR1 LNHDA and CDR2 SQIVND (reference sequence). Between the trimmed V and J ends, which lost 5 bases and 4 bases, there was a span of 11 bases. The DNA of the CDR3 is TGTGCCAGTAGTCCCAGGGACGCCTATGGCTACACCTTC. It translates to CASSPRDAYGYTF.

J is TRBJ2-7 and V is TRBV11-2, with D uncertain. This CDR3 is built from 12 residues. The ends were cut back, 7 bases at V and 1 base at J, with 8 bases in the middle. Per germline, CDR1 SGHAT and CDR2 FQNNGV. Written as DNA, the CDR3 is TGTGCCAGCAAGTCGGTGTCCTACGAGCAGTACTTC. Translation: CASKSVSYEQYF.

The chain links TRBV15 to TRBJ2-7; possibly TRBD2 for D (5 bases). CDR3 length equals 13 residues. V was pared by 0 bases and J by 3 bases, with 6 bases between. Germline-derived CDR1 and CDR2 are LNHNV and YYDKDF (reference sequence). The CDR3 DNA follows: TGTGCCACCAGCAGAGAGGGGAGCTACGAGCAGTACTTC. It encodes CATSREGSYEQYF.

The chain recombines TRBV10-3 with TRBJ2-5; D is possibly TRBD1 (5 bases). Trimming removed 2 bases at V and 0 bases at J, with 16 bases between. The germline CDR1 and CDR2 sequences are ENHRY and SYGVKD. This CDR3 is built from 17 residues. In nucleotides, the CDR3 is TGTGCCATCAGTGAGCCCTTTGGGGCGAGCAACCAAGAGACCCAGTACTTC. It specifies CAISEPFGASNQETQYF.

The chain has TRBV15 and TRBJ2-7; D perhaps matches TRBD2 (5 bases). CDR3 size: 15 residues. Deletions cut 1 base from V and 1 base from J, with 11 bases between. Germline loops: CDR1 LNHNV, CDR2 YYDKDF (reference sequence). The CDR3, as DNA: TGTGCCACCAGCAGAGGAGGGTCCGGTTCCTACGAGCAGTACTTC. Translation: CATSRGGSGSYEQYF.

The chain employs TRBV5-8 and TRBJ2-5, with D tentatively TRBD2 (6 bases). Trimming shortened V by 6 bases and J by 5 bases, and 14 bases separated the two germline ends. This CDR3 is 13 amino acids long. Germline assignment: CDR1 SGHTS and CDR2 YDEGEE. Here the CDR3 reads CASTWEVGETQYF. CDR3 nucleotide sequence: TGTGCCAGCACCTGGGAGGTGGGGGAGACCCAGTACTTC.

This clone was seen once. For the CDR3, the DNA is TGTGCCAGCAATATGGGACAGTCCTACAATGAGCAGTTCTTC. Translating gives CASNMGQSYNEQFF. The chain joins TRBV3-1 (or the pseudogene TRBV3-2) to TRBJ2-1; 7 nucleotides line up with TRBD1. Germline V lookup: CDR1 LGHDT, CDR2 YNNKEL (reference sequence). This CDR3 contains 14 residues. With V trimmed by 7 bases and J by 1 base, 4 bases remained unmatched.

The genes are TRBV5-6 and TRBJ1-3, with 9 bases fitting TRBD1. The CDR3 contains 15 residues. CDR1 is SGHDT, CDR2 YYEEEE, per germline. The V segment lost 4 bases and the J segment 4 bases; nucleotides outside the gene matches: 6. This CDR3 reads CASSVPGQGGNTIYF. CDR3 in DNA: TGTGCCAGCAGCGTGCCGGGACAGGGAGGAAACACCATATATTTT.

The chain recombines TRBV10-3 with TRBJ1-2; D remains ambiguous. Trimming took off 3 bases at V and 5 bases at J, with 13 bases between the two ends. Germline CDR1 ENHRY, CDR2 SYGVKD. This CDR3 region has 14 residues. This CDR3 is CAISDIDGGYGYTF. The CDR3 DNA follows: TGTGCCATCAGTGACATCGACGGAGGATATGGCTACACCTTC.